This T cell receptor (beta chain) was obtained from a study of beta chain features in type 1 diabetes. The overall study: Sorted cells, 90 million to 120 million in number, were examined across all samples.

The V gene's germline CDR1 is GTSNPN and CDR2 SVGIG (reference sequence). Trimming left V 0 bases short and J 2 bases short, with 17 bases between. The CDR3 length is 17 residues. Study-level points and caveats: Compared to healthy donors, patients appeared to have naive, central memory and Treg TCRB repertoires that were more alike. Reduced insertions and increased deletions marked VDJ junctions in type 1 diabetes patients.

What was sequenced were expressed TCRB transcripts, since all of the isolated RNA had been reverse transcribed. Naive, central memory and regulatory T cell samples averaged roughly 3.6 million reads. The protocol was immunoSEQ multiplex PCR, while the TCRdb copy is restricted to in-frame clones and leaves out a portion. This table has under 400,000 clones, about 20% appearing once. Comments on this clone: Its matching antigen is unknown.

The chain couples TRBV30 to TRBJ1-5; possible D gene TRBD1, 5 bases. This receptor was identified in a woman aged 18-29 years in good health. Sample: naive CD4+ T cells from blood. The CDR3 DNA follows: TGTGCCTGGAGTGTACGCGGGGGATTGGGGGGCAATCAGCCCCAGCATTTT. It codes for CAWSVRGGLGGNQPQHF.